The source of this T cell receptor beta chain is a study of identical twins. Study-wide findings and caveats: Cross-sectional statistical analysis, not tracking of the same donors, underpinned the conclusions. The degree of excess twin sharing was weaker in beta out-of-frame sequences.

The V gene end was trimmed by 0 bases and the J gene end by 7 bases; junction bases not matched to a gene: 8. This CDR3 contains 16 residues. Germline assignment: CDR1 MNHEY and CDR2 SVGAGI. Details on this clonotype: The antigen remains unidentified.

A single record per CDR3 protein comes from TCRdb applying MiXCR to the 5' RACE reads. The table records about 530,000 distinct CDR3 sequences, about 20% of them present only once. This sample also appeared in a second study, on yellow fever vaccine responses in identical twins. As that report states: Convergence reportedly seemed to mark part of the twins' vaccine T cell response, with personalization marking the rest.

The TCR originated in a woman in her late teens or twenties in good health. The rearrangement links TRBV6-5 to TRBJ1-4; 7 nucleotides line up with TRBD1. The specimen sequenced was CD4+ T cells sorted from blood. For the CDR3, the DNA is TGTGCCAGCAGTTACTCGTACAGGGGAGTGAGTGAAAAACTGTTTTTT. It specifies CASSYSYRGVSEKLFF.